A single sample is the source of the 24 T cell receptor beta chains below, sequenced in a study of cytomegalovirus exposure and HLA in healthy donors. The primer mix had 60 Vbeta and 13 Jbeta primers. Sequencing used immunoSEQ multiplex PCR; TCRdb keeps in-frame clones, though not all of them. The sample carries 100,000 or so clones, 70% to 80% recorded once. The sample was PBMCs. The receptors originated from a woman aged 18-35 years in good health and CMV-seropositive.

The V call is TRBV28, the J call TRBJ2-7, with 14 bases that match TRBD2. This CDR3 comprises 16 residues. The germline V gene has CDR1 MDHEN and CDR2 SYDVKM. V gave up 5 bases and J gave up 3 bases; unmatched junction bases: 6. As DNA, the CDR3 is TGTGCCAGCAGTCCGCGACTAGCGGGAGGGTACTACGAGCAGTACTTC. This sequence encodes CASSPRLAGGYYEQYF.

The chain employs TRBV28 and TRBJ2-1, with 10 bases aligning to TRBD1. This CDR3 comprises 19 residues. Per germline, CDR1 MDHEN and CDR2 SYDVKM. Trimming at V came to 2 bases and at J to 0 bases, leaving 10 bases not matched to a gene. CDR3 sequence (DNA): TGTGCCAGCAGTTTACCCCCGGGACAGGGGTCATCCTCCTACAATGAGCAGTTCTTC. Its protein product is CASSLPPGQGSSSYNEQFF.

Note on this clone: The sample contains more than one DNA sequence encoding this CDR3. This chain joins TRBV27 and TRBJ1-2; D remains ambiguous. This CDR3 spans 12 amino acids. CDR1 and CDR2 (germline): MNHEY, SMNVEV (reference sequence). The ends were cut back, 8 bases at V and 4 bases at J, with 11 bases in the middle. The CDR3 sequence: CASAPLGYGYTF. The CDR3 coding sequence is TGTGCCAGCGCCCCACTTGGCTATGGCTACACCTTC.

This clone was seen a handful of times. This chain connects TRBV18 to TRBJ1-5, with TRBD1 as a possible D gene (5 bases). The ends were cut back, 0 bases at V and 6 bases at J, with 6 bases in the middle. This CDR3 has 13 amino acids. The germline gives CDR1 KGHSH, CDR2 LQKENI. CDR3 sequence reads: CASSPPGGQPQHF. CDR3 coding DNA: TGTGCCAGCTCACCACCGGGGGGTCAGCCCCAGCATTTT.

The chain couples TRBV27 to TRBJ1-5; tentatively, D is TRBD1 (5 bases). This CDR3 region has 15 residues. The germline V gene has CDR1 MNHEY and CDR2 SMNVEV (reference sequence). V lost 2 bases and J 9 bases, leaving 17 bases between the germline ends. CDR3 in amino acids: CASSLSWGTGRPQHF. CDR3 in DNA: TGTGCCAGCAGTTTAAGTTGGGGGACTGGTCGGCCCCAGCATTTT.

The chain has TRBV29-1 and TRBJ2-3, with TRBD2 identical over 9 bases. Germline assignment: CDR1 SQVTM and CDR2 ANQGSEA. There are 13 residues in the CDR3. After removal of 7 bases from V and 4 bases from J, the junction contained 6 bases not matched to a gene. The CDR3 reads CSAGTSRPDTQYF. As DNA, the CDR3 is TGCAGCGCAGGGACTAGCCGTCCAGATACGCAGTATTTT.

CDR3 sequence (DNA): TGTGCCAGCAGTGAAAGCGGCCGGGGGAAGGATACGCAGTATTTT. It translates to CASSESGRGKDTQYF. This chain uses TRBV25-1 with TRBJ2-3; a weak D match, TRBD2 (6 bases). Germline V gene data show CDR1 as MGHDK and CDR2 as SYGVNS. The ends were cut back, 2 bases at V and 6 bases at J, with 15 bases in the middle. The CDR3 sequence is 15 residues long.

V and J are TRBV5-6 and TRBJ1-2; D uncertain. Germline CDR1 is SGHDT and CDR2 is YYEEEE. V was shortened by 1 base and J by 8 bases, with 6 bases between the two germline ends. This CDR3 is 11 amino acids long. The CDR3 DNA reads TGTGCCAGCAGCTTGTACAGCGGCTACACCTTC. This codes for CASSLYSGYTF.

The CDR3, as DNA: TGTGCCATCAGTGAGTCCCGGCTCCGAGGTGGAAAACTGTTTTTT. Translating gives CAISESRLRGGKLFF. The chain employs TRBV10-3 and TRBJ1-4; D gene ambiguous. Trimming cost V 0 bases and J 10 bases, with 15 bases left between them. The CDR3 covers 15 residues. The germline V gene encodes CDR1 ENHRY and CDR2 SYGVKD.

The CDR3 bases are TGTGCCAGTAGGAGCGGGTTAGATACGCAGTATTTT. This sequence encodes CASRSGLDTQYF. The chain employs TRBV19 and TRBJ2-3; D may be TRBD2 (6 bases). CDR1 is LNHDA and CDR2 is SQIVND in the germline V gene (reference sequence). V shed 6 bases and J shed 5 bases, with 9 bases lying between them. The CDR3 spans 12 residues.

This chain joins TRBV11-1 and TRBJ1-1, with 8 bases lining up with TRBD1. This CDR3 has 16 amino acids. Germline V CDR1 and CDR2: SGHAT, FQDESV (reference sequence). J was trimmed by 5 bases and V by 5 bases; bases with no gene match: 13. CDR3 sequence reads: CASSRRAGGALTEAFF. As DNA, the CDR3 is TGTGCCAGCAGCCGACGGGCAGGGGGCGCATTAACTGAAGCTTTCTTT.

V usage is TRBV7-8 and J usage is TRBJ2-7; TRBD2 matches at 12 bases. Trimming cost V 4 bases and J 5 bases; bases outside gene matches: 6. Germline values: CDR1 SGHVS, CDR2 FQNEAQ. The CDR3 is 15 amino acids. CDR3 nucleotide sequence: TGTGCCAGCAGCTCCCTAGCGGGAGGGCCTAACGAGCAGTACTTC. Translating it yields CASSSLAGGPNEQYF.

The sample holds one count of this clone. The chain recombines TRBV6-1 with TRBJ2-7, with TRBD1 as a possible D gene (6 bases). Germline V CDR1 and CDR2: MNHNS, SASEGT. The CDR3 covers 14 residues. V lost 5 bases, J lost 3 bases, and 14 bases lay in between. The CDR3 DNA is TGTGCCAGCAGTATGGGGGCTTGGGTCTACGAGCAGTACTTC. Translated, it gives CASSMGAWVYEQYF.

V usage is TRBV7-9 and J usage is TRBJ2-7; 13 bases match TRBD2. Germline CDR1 SEHNR, CDR2 FQNEAQ (reference sequence). The CDR3 consists of 16 residues. V was clipped by 5 bases and J by 6 bases; unmatched bases: 10. CDR3 in DNA: TGTGCCAGCAGCCCGAGACTAGCGGGAGGTCCGGGCGAGCAGTACTTC. Translated, it gives CASSPRLAGGPGEQYF.

This clone was seen only a few times. The rearrangement uses TRBV9 and TRBJ2-1; D not certain. Germline assignment: CDR1 SGDLS and CDR2 YYNGEE. V was pared by 3 bases and J by 5 bases, with 9 bases between. The CDR3 is made up of 13 amino acids. The CDR3 loop is CASSAELDNEQFF. The CDR3 bases are TGTGCCAGCAGCGCGGAGCTCGACAATGAGCAGTTCTTC.

This chain joins TRBV6-4 and TRBJ2-2; 12 nucleotides agree with TRBD2. Trimming at V came to 2 bases and at J to 3 bases, leaving 4 bases not matched to a gene. Germline-derived CDR1 and CDR2 are MRHNA and SNTAGT. The CDR3 extends over 17 amino acids. Written as DNA, the CDR3 is TGTGCCAGCAGTGACACGAGACTAGCGGGGGACACCGGGGAGCTGTTTTTT. It codes for CASSDTRLAGDTGELFF.

The chain uses TRBV6-1 and TRBJ2-7, with unresolved D. The CDR3 has 13 amino acids. Germline V CDR1 and CDR2: MNHNS, SASEGT. Trimming shortened V by 3 bases and J by 5 bases, and 11 bases separated the two germline ends. CDR3 loop: CASSEIALHEQYF. CDR3 in DNA: TGTGCCAGCAGTGAGATAGCCCTCCACGAGCAGTACTTC.

This clone occurred once. This chain links TRBV9 with TRBJ2-1, with a tentative D call TRBD1 (6 bases). The germline V and J ends were trimmed by 3 bases and 9 bases, with 7 bases remaining between them. The CDR3 runs to 11 residues. Germline CDR1 is SGDLS and CDR2 is YYNGEE. CDR3: CASSATGEQFF. The CDR3 DNA reads as TGTGCCAGCAGCGCGACAGGTGAGCAGTTCTTC.

In DNA form, the CDR3 reads TGTGCCAGCAGGATTACCACGGTGGAAGCTTTCTTT. It is translated as CASRITTVEAFF. V usage is TRBV6-6 and J usage is TRBJ1-1, with D hard to call. Germline loops: CDR1 MNHNY, CDR2 SVGAGI (reference sequence). Trimming pared 6 bases from V and 8 bases from J, leaving 13 bases between. The CDR3 sequence is 12 residues long.

This clone came up a few times. The CDR3 DNA reads as TGTGCCAGCAGCTTGGGGCTCGGCAATCAGCCCCAGCATTTT. Translated, it gives CASSLGLGNQPQHF. The chain carries TRBV7-9 and TRBJ1-5, with a tentative D call TRBD1 (5 bases). This CDR3 spans 14 amino acids. The V gene lost 3 bases and the J gene lost 2 bases, with 8 bases spanning the gap. Germline V gene lookup returns CDR1 SEHNR and CDR2 FQNEAQ (reference sequence).

The J gene is TRBJ2-1, the V gene TRBV19; D is perhaps TRBD1 (6 bases). V shed 7 bases and J shed 6 bases, with 22 bases lying between them. Germline lookup yields CDR1 LNHDA and CDR2 SQIVND (reference sequence). The length of the CDR3 is 16 residues. The CDR3 spells CASTAYGGQGRNEQFF. The CDR3 DNA sequence: TGTGCCAGTACTGCCTATGGGGGCCAGGGGCGCAATGAGCAGTTCTTC.

This clone was found a few times. This chain joins TRBV6-6 and TRBJ2-7; TRBD2 aligns across 7 bases. The germline gives CDR1 MNHNY, CDR2 SVGAGI (reference sequence). This CDR3 contains 12 residues. CDR3 coding DNA: TGTGGGGCCGGGACTACCACCAACGAGCAGTACTTC. Translation gives CGAGTTTNEQYF.

This clone was detected only a few times. The CDR3 region is CASKTDSLTGNTIYF. As DNA, the CDR3 is TGTGCCAGCAAAACGGACAGCTTAACTGGAAACACCATATATTTT. The chain uses TRBV28 and TRBJ1-3, with D possibly being TRBD1 (6 bases). This CDR3 comprises 15 residues. Germline assignment: CDR1 MDHEN and CDR2 SYDVKM. Trimming took 7 bases from V and 2 from J, leaving 15 bases between them.

The V and J genes are TRBV7-9 and TRBJ2-7, with TRBD1 matching over 7 bases. Germline V gives CDR1 SEHNR, CDR2 FQNEAQ (reference sequence). CDR3 length: 15 residues. V shed 5 bases, J shed 2 bases, and the junction held 9 bases outside the gene matches. DNA of the CDR3: TGTGCCAGCAGCCCCCGACAGGGACCAACCTACGAGCAGTACTTC. This codes for CASSPRQGPTYEQYF.